The entry below describes one T cell receptor (beta chain). This record belongs to a study of control samples from healthy donors and cancer patients. CDR1 and CDR2 from the germline V gene are LGHNA and YNFKEQ. The CDR3 sequence is 18 residues long. Deletions cut 1 base from V and 1 base from J, with 20 bases between. TCRdb's copy holds only in-frame clones and misses some; the assay was immunoSEQ multiplex PCR. The sample lists approximately 37,000 clones, 65% to 85% occurring once. The chain links TRBV4-2 to TRBJ2-7; either TRBD1 or TRBD2 may fit D (6 bases each). This clonotype was sampled from a woman aged 60-70 years with lung cancer. The sequenced sample consisted of PBMCs. The CDR3 region is CASSQVQGGRGASYEQYF. CDR3 sequence (DNA): TGTGCCAGCAGCCAAGTGCAAGGTGGAAGGGGGGCTTCCTACGAGCAGTACTTC.